This passage covers 23 T cell receptor beta chains from one sample sequenced in a study of blood T cell dynamics during melanoma immunotherapy. Time point meaning: week 3, after first cycle of checkpoint inhibitor. Libraries were prepared by immunoSEQ multiplex PCR; TCRdb keeps only in-frame clonotypes and omits some of them. The sample lists roughly 12,000 clones; almost 85% were seen once. The sequences come from blood, collected from a patient treated with checkpoint blockade. Receptors originate from a human donor with melanoma.

This chain connects TRBV7-2 to TRBJ2-2; D might be TRBD1 or TRBD2, each matching 5 bases. The germline V and J ends were trimmed by 1 base and 5 bases, with 8 bases remaining between them. Per germline, CDR1 SGHTA and CDR2 FQGNSA. CDR3 length equals 14 residues. CDR3 nucleotide sequence: TGTGCCAGCAGCTTAGTGAGGGGAACCGGGGAGCTGTTTTTT. Residues: CASSLVRGTGELFF.

The CDR3 loop reads CASSQDQGGTFFDTEAFF. CDR3 bases: TGTGCCAGCAGCCAAGATCAGGGTGGGACTTTTTTCGACACTGAAGCTTTCTTT. V is TRBV4-2 and J is TRBJ1-1, with a possible D match to TRBD1 (5 bases). The CDR3 is 18 amino acids. Between the trimmed V and J ends, which lost 0 bases and 3 bases, there was a span of 20 bases. Germline CDR1 is LGHNA and CDR2 is YNFKEQ.

The table lists this clone with a count of one. CDR3 coding DNA: TGTGCCAGCAACCTAGCGGGGGGGCTGACAGATACGCAGTATTTT. It translates to CASNLAGGLTDTQYF. The chain employs TRBV7-2 and TRBJ2-3; TRBD2 aligns across 12 bases. Trimming at V came to 7 bases and at J to 3 bases, leaving 5 bases not matched to a gene. This CDR3 comprises 15 residues. Per the germline V gene, CDR1 is SGHTA and CDR2 is FQGNSA.

This clone was picked up one time. The rearrangement joins TRBV7-3 to TRBJ1-1; D call uncertain. The germline gives CDR1 SGHTA, CDR2 FQGTGA. V lost 6 bases and J 5 bases, leaving 13 bases between the germline ends. The CDR3 covers 13 residues. CDR3 region: CASRAFEGTEAFF. CDR3 nucleotide sequence: TGTGCCAGCAGGGCGTTTGAAGGGACTGAAGCTTTCTTT.

Written as DNA, the CDR3 is TGTGCCTGGACCGTAGGGGTAGCGGGGCTGGGTGGGGCAGATACGCAGTATTTT. Protein product: CAWTVGVAGLGGADTQYF. V gene TRBV30 combines with J gene TRBJ2-3; 8 bases are a match to TRBD2. CDR1 and CDR2 (germline): GTSNPN, SVGIG (reference sequence). The CDR3 sequence is 18 residues long. Trimming took 4 bases from V and 4 from J; bases not matched to a gene: 19.

This clone has a handful of counts. This chain links TRBV7-9 with TRBJ2-7; 8 nucleotides align to TRBD1. The CDR3 runs 14 residues. Germline-derived CDR1 and CDR2 are SEHNR and FQNEAQ (reference sequence). V dropped 5 bases and J dropped 2; count of bases not matched to a gene: 5. The CDR3 is CASSPLRGPYEQYF. The CDR3 DNA reads as TGTGCCAGCAGCCCGCTCAGGGGGCCCTACGAGCAGTACTTC.

The chain is built from TRBV7-9 and TRBJ2-3; D might be TRBD1 (6 bases). Germline CDR1 is SEHNR and CDR2 is FQNEAQ (reference sequence). CDR3 length: 12 amino acids. This CDR3 is CARPAGEDTQYF. As DNA, the CDR3 is TGTGCTAGACCGGCAGGGGAAGATACGCAGTATTTT.

This clone counts as medium-sized. The chain carries TRBV7-6 and TRBJ2-1, with TRBD1 matching 7 bases. The V gene end was trimmed by 2 bases and the J gene end by 0 bases; junction bases not matched to a gene: 1. This CDR3 is 15 amino acids long. The germline CDR1 and CDR2 sequences are SGHVS and FNYEAQ. CDR3 sequence: CASSLRQGSYNEQFF. The CDR3 DNA reads TGTGCCAGCAGCTTACGACAGGGCTCCTACAATGAGCAGTTCTTC.

This chain links TRBV19 with TRBJ2-3; 9 positions match TRBD2. Trimming cost V 1 base and J 4 bases; bases outside gene matches: 9. The CDR3 has 17 amino acids. CDR1 and CDR2 (germline): LNHDA, SQIVND (reference sequence). CDR3 coding DNA: TGTGCCAGTAGTATAGCGGGGCTAGCGGGGAATTCAGATACGCAGTATTTT. It translates to CASSIAGLAGNSDTQYF.

The V call is TRBV6-4, the J call TRBJ1-6; possibly TRBD1 for D (6 bases). This CDR3 is built from 13 residues. V lost 6 bases and J lost 9, with 12 bases in between. Per the germline V gene, CDR1 is MRHNA and CDR2 is SNTAGT. For the CDR3, the DNA is TGTGCCAGCAGCGAGGGGGAGTCTTCACCCCTCCACTTT. It translates to CASSEGESSPLHF.

V and J are TRBV11-2 and TRBJ2-3, with 10 bases that match TRBD2. The ends lost 5 bases at V and 6 bases at J; junction bases unmatched: 8. CDR1 SGHAT and CDR2 FQNNGV come from the germline V gene. The CDR3 extends over 15 amino acids. CDR3 loop: CASSPAGGLRDTQYF. The CDR3 DNA reads as TGTGCCAGCAGCCCAGCGGGGGGGCTACGGGATACGCAGTATTTT.

This clone was counted a single time. This chain links TRBV5-6 with TRBJ2-5, with TRBD2 identical over 12 bases. The CDR3 spans 17 residues. The V segment lost 4 bases and the J segment 5 bases; nucleotides outside the gene matches: 12. Looked up from germline, CDR1 is SGHDT and CDR2 is YYEEEE. CDR3 in DNA: TGTGCCAGCAGCAATAAGCTGACTAGCGGGGGAGGGGAGACCCAGTACTTC. This encodes CASSNKLTSGGGETQYF.

Points on this clone: Mismatch with germline at one junction end may stem from a read error. The chain combines TRBV7-2 with TRBJ1-3; maybe TRBD1 (5 bases). The CDR3 loop spans 15 amino acids. Per germline, CDR1 SGHTA and CDR2 FQGNSA. Here the CDR3 DNA reads TGTGCCAGCAGCATAGCAGGGATTGCTGGAAACACCATATATTTT. Protein: CASSIAGIAGNTIYF.

The V and J genes are TRBV6-5 and TRBJ2-5; 14 nucleotides agree with TRBD2. J was trimmed by 4 bases and V by 4 bases; bases with no gene match: 2. The CDR3 runs 15 residues. CDR1 MNHEY and CDR2 SVGAGI come from the germline V gene. This CDR3 is CASSLTSGGAETQYF. CDR3 nucleotides: TGTGCCAGCAGTTTGACTAGCGGGGGGGCAGAGACCCAGTACTTC.

The rearrangement joins TRBV19 to TRBJ2-7; D is ambiguous. Per germline, CDR1 LNHDA and CDR2 SQIVND (reference sequence). Trimming shortened V by 5 bases and J by 0 bases, and 14 bases separated the two germline ends. The CDR3 consists of 15 residues. In DNA, the CDR3 is TGTGCCAGTAGTCTTAGACCAGCGAGCTCCTACGAGCAGTACTTC. Translation: CASSLRPASSYEQYF.

This chain links TRBV7-2 with TRBJ2-6; D gene uncertain. The germline V gene has CDR1 SGHTA and CDR2 FQGNSA. Trimming removed 5 bases at V and 11 bases at J, with 19 bases between. This CDR3 contains 15 residues. CDR3 coding DNA: TGTGCCAGCAGCATACGTCGACCAGGTTCGGACGTCCTGACTTTC. This sequence encodes CASSIRRPGSDVLTF.

This chain links TRBV6-6 with TRBJ2-7; either TRBD1 or TRBD2 may fit D (6 bases each). V was trimmed by 6 bases and J by 2 bases, leaving 17 bases between them. The CDR3 covers 15 residues. The germline V gene encodes CDR1 MNHNY and CDR2 SVGAGI (reference sequence). CDR3 region: CASSSLGGGTYEQYF. The CDR3 nucleotides are TGTGCCAGCAGCTCTCTCGGAGGGGGTACCTACGAGCAGTACTTC.

The rearrangement uses TRBV5-6 and TRBJ1-2; D gene ambiguous. Germline V gene lookup returns CDR1 SGHDT and CDR2 YYEEEE. This CDR3 is built from 14 residues. V lost 0 bases, J lost 0 bases, and 6 bases lay in between. The DNA for the CDR3 is TGTGCCAGCAGCTTGGAACAGACTAACTATGGCTACACCTTC. Translated, it gives CASSLEQTNYGYTF.

V usage is TRBV2 and J usage is TRBJ2-4, with no clear D. The V gene's germline CDR1 is SNHLY and CDR2 FYNNEI. Between the trimmed V and J ends, which lost 3 bases and 1 base, there was a span of 7 bases. The CDR3 has 14 amino acids. The CDR3 DNA is TGTGCCAGCAGTGACGGAGCGGCCAAAAACATTCAGTACTTC. Its protein product is CASSDGAAKNIQYF.

The CDR3 spells CASSPVVSSEAFF. The CDR3, as DNA: TGTGCCAGCAGTCCCGTTGTATCCTCTGAAGCTTTCTTT. The rearrangement links TRBV6-6 to TRBJ1-1; D remains unclear. Germline V gene data show CDR1 as MNHNY and CDR2 as SVGAGI (reference sequence). V lost 5 bases to trimming and J lost 6 bases, with 13 bases between them. The CDR3 is 13 amino acids.

This chain uses TRBV11-3 with TRBJ2-3; 9 bases fit TRBD2. This CDR3 is built from 19 residues. V gave up 0 bases and J gave up 0 bases; unmatched junction bases: 10. Germline V gene sequence: CDR1 SGHNT, CDR2 YENEEA. This CDR3 reads CASSLDIPLAGLSTDTQYF. The DNA of the CDR3 is TGTGCCAGCAGCTTAGATATCCCGCTAGCGGGGCTTAGCACAGATACGCAGTATTTT.

The chain joins TRBV7-6 to TRBJ2-3; D not certain. Germline-derived CDR1 and CDR2 are SGHVS and FNYEAQ. The CDR3 extends over 8 amino acids. V gave up 11 bases and J gave up 5 bases, with 2 bases separating them. The CDR3 spells CAVDTQYF. The CDR3 DNA reads as TGTGCCGTAGATACGCAGTATTTT.

CDR3 bases: TGTGCCAGCTCACCAAGGAGAGAGACCTACGAGCAGTACTTC. This encodes CASSPRRETYEQYF. The chain is built from TRBV18 and TRBJ2-7; D uncertain. This CDR3 is 14 amino acids long. The germline gives CDR1 KGHSH, CDR2 LQKENI. With 2 bases removed from V and 2 bases from J, the gap between germline ends came to 10 bases.